A single sample gave rise to the 7 T cell receptor beta chains below, sequenced in a study of blood T cell repertoires in COVID-19. Sequencing was performed with immunoSEQ multiplex PCR; in TCRdb, only in-frame clones are kept and a portion is missing. The table includes around 100,000 clones, over 80% detected once. The specimen was peripheral blood. These receptors all come from a man in his fifties or sixties with acute or convalescent COVID-19.

The chain recombines TRBV9 with TRBJ2-3, with a possible D match to TRBD2 (5 bases). The CDR3 runs to 15 residues. Germline V gene lookup returns CDR1 SGDLS and CDR2 YYNGEE. Trimming took off 0 bases at V and 4 bases at J, with 12 bases between the two ends. CDR3 bases: TGTGCCAGCAGCGTAGGTGGTGGGAGCGCAGATACGCAGTATTTT. Translated, it gives CASSVGGGSADTQYF.

This clone was observed a few times. The chain joins TRBV28 to TRBJ1-2; 9 bases agree with TRBD1. Germline CDR1 reads MDHEN; CDR2 reads SYDVKM. V lost 5 bases to trimming and J lost 4 bases; unmatched junction nucleotides: 8. This CDR3 spans 15 amino acids. The CDR3 coding sequence is TGTGCCAGCAGTCCCGGGACAGGGTTTTCCTATGGCTACACCTTC. Its translation: CASSPGTGFSYGYTF.

This rearrangement joins TRBV4-1 to TRBJ2-1; TRBD2 matches at 16 bases. The CDR3 has 15 residues. From germline, CDR1 is MGHRA and CDR2 YSYEKL. J lost 9 bases, V lost 3 bases, and 2 bases had no gene match. The CDR3 loop reads CASSQGLAGGTEQFF. CDR3 coding DNA: TGCGCCAGCAGCCAGGGACTAGCGGGAGGGACTGAGCAGTTCTTC.

This clone was observed a few times. V and J are TRBV10-3 and TRBJ2-1, with 8 bases lining up with TRBD2. The CDR3 extends over 16 amino acids. Germline CDR1 ENHRY, CDR2 SYGVKD. V was clipped by 0 bases and J by 6 bases; unmatched bases: 7. In nucleotides, the CDR3 is TGTGCCATCAGTGAGTCCCAAGCGGGAGAATTCAATGAGCAGTTCTTC. This sequence encodes CAISESQAGEFNEQFF.

A few counts support this clone. The chain has TRBV6-6 and TRBJ1-2, with 7 positions matching TRBD1. V dropped 5 bases and J dropped 8; count of bases not matched to a gene: 8. Germline CDR1 reads MNHNY; CDR2 reads SVGAGI (reference sequence). This CDR3 contains 13 residues. The CDR3 bases are TGTGCCAGCAGTCGTACAGGGGTGGAAGGCTACACCTTC. It is translated as CASSRTGVEGYTF.

The rearrangement joins TRBV27 to TRBJ2-1; the D gene is possibly TRBD1 (6 bases). The V and J ends lost 2 bases and 2 bases respectively, with 13 bases between them. This CDR3 comprises 16 residues. Looked up from germline, CDR1 is MNHEY and CDR2 is SMNVEV (reference sequence). The chain's CDR3 is CASSLTGTFAYNEQFF. CDR3 nucleotides: TGTGCCAGCAGTTTAACGGGGACATTTGCCTACAATGAGCAGTTCTTC.

The chain links TRBV5-1 to TRBJ2-7; a possible D gene is TRBD1 (5 bases). Germline assignment: CDR1 SGHRS and CDR2 YFSETQ. This CDR3 is built from 11 residues. Trimming cost V 5 bases and J 4 bases, with 7 bases left between them. The DNA for the CDR3 is TGCGCCAGCAGACAGGAGTACGAGCAGTACTTC. As protein: CASRQEYEQYF.